Shown below are 4 T cell receptor beta chains from a single sample sequenced in a study of cytomegalovirus exposure and HLA in healthy donors. The PCR contained 60 Vbeta and 13 Jbeta primers. Using immunoSEQ multiplex PCR, the repertoire was profiled, and TCRdb retains in-frame clones only, with some absent. This listing includes tens of thousands of clones. Sequenced: PBMCs. The origin of the receptors is a young woman in good health and CMV-seropositive.

V usage is TRBV11-2 and J usage is TRBJ1-4; no firm D call. V dropped 5 bases and J dropped 5 bases, with 6 bases sitting between them. The CDR3 loop spans 12 amino acids. Germline V lookup: CDR1 SGHAT, CDR2 FQNNGV. The CDR3, as DNA: TGTGCCAGCAGCCCCCCGAATGAAAAACTGTTTTTT. The encoded protein is CASSPPNEKLFF.

About this clone: In the same sample, other DNA sequences code for this CDR3. The chain's CDR3 is CAWSVRRLNTEAFF. As DNA, the CDR3 is TGTGCCTGGAGTGTACGGAGGTTGAACACTGAAGCTTTCTTT. The V and J genes are TRBV30 and TRBJ1-1; D is undetermined. The CDR3 runs to 14 residues. Germline assignment: CDR1 GTSNPN and CDR2 SVGIG (reference sequence). Trimming stripped 0 bases from V and 0 bases from J, with 8 bases between.

The V and J genes are TRBV29-1 and TRBJ1-1; possibly TRBD1 for D (5 bases). The CDR3 sequence is 14 residues long. Trimming shortened V by 7 bases and J by 5 bases, and 20 bases separated the two germline ends. Germline CDR1 SQVTM, CDR2 ANQGSEA. The CDR3 spells CSASPQGNPTEAFF. The CDR3 DNA follows: TGCAGCGCGTCTCCCCAGGGTAATCCTACTGAAGCTTTCTTT.

The chain has TRBV9 and TRBJ2-1; TRBD2 might be the D (6 bases). The CDR3 runs 15 residues. Between the trimmed V and J ends, which lost 0 bases and 2 bases, there was a span of 9 bases. Germline V gene data show CDR1 as SGDLS and CDR2 as YYNGEE. CDR3: CASSVDGSTYNEQFF. The CDR3 DNA reads TGTGCCAGCAGCGTAGACGGGAGTACCTACAATGAGCAGTTCTTC.